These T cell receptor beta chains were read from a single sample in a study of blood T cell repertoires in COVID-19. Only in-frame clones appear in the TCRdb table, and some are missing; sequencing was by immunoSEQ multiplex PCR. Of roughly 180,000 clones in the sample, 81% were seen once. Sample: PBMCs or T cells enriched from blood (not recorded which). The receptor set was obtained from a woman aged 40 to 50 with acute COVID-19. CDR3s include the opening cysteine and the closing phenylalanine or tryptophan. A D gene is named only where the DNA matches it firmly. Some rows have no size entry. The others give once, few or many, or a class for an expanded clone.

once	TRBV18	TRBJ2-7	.	TGTGCCAGCTCACCACCGGGAGGATCCTACGAGCAGTACTTC	CASSPPGGSYEQYF
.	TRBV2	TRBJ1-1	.	TGTGCCAGCAGTGAGGGGGCAGGGCATCGTACTGAAGCTTTCTTT	CASSEGAGHRTEAFF
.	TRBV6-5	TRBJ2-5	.	TGTGCCAGCAGACATGGAGCAGGGATCCGAGAGACCCAGTACTTC	CASRHGAGIRETQYF
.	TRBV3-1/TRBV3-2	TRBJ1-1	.	TGTGCCAGCAGCCCCGGAGCGGGGAACACTGAAGCTTTCTTT	CASSPGAGNTEAFF
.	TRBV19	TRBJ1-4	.	TGTGCCAGTAGGGACGCCGGGACACCCGGTGAAAAACTGTTTTTT	CASRDAGTPGEKLFF
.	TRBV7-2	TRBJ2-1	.	TGTGCCAGCAGCTTGACTTCTGGTTCCAATGAGCAGTTCTTC	CASSLTSGSNEQFF
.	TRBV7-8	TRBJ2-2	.	TGTGCCAGCAGCCAAGCTCTGGGGGAGCTGTTTTTT	CASSQALGELFF
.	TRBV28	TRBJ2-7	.	TGTGCCAGCAGTTTGATAGAGTTCTACGAGCAGTACTTC	CASSLIEFYEQYF
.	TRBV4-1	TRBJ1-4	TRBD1	TGCGCCAGCAGCCTCCCAGACAGGGGGCAGGCAAAACTGTTTTTT	CASSLPDRGQAKLFF
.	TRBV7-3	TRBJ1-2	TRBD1	TGTGCCAGTGCACGGGGGACAGGGGGAAGCGGCTACACCTTC	CASARGTGGSGYTF
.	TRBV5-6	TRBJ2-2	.	TGTGCCAGCAGCTTGCCTCTTATCCAAACGGCGAACACCGGGGAGCTGTTTTTT	CASSLPLIQTANTGELFF
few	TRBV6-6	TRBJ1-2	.	TGTGCCAGCAGGCGGGACCTCGCTAACTATGGCTACACCTTC	CASRRDLANYGYTF
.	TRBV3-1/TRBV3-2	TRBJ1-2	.	TGTGCCAGTAAGCCCCGCCTCACAGTAGGTGGCTACACCTTC	CASKPRLTVGGYTF
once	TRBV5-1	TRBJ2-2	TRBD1	TGCGCCAGCAGCTTGCTGGACAGGGGGGAGCTGTTTTTT	CASSLLDRGELFF
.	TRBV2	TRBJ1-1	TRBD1	TGTGCCAGCAGCGGATTTACAGGGGTCACTGAAGCTTTCTTT	CASSGFTGVTEAFF
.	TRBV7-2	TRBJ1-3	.	TGTGCCAGCAGCTTAGCGCCACAGCTCTCTGGAAACACCATATATTTT	CASSLAPQLSGNTIYF
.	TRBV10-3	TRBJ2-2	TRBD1	TGTGCCATCAGCCCCGGGACAGCGAACACCGGGGAGCTGTTTTTT	CAISPGTANTGELFF
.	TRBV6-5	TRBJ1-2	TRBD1	TGTGCCAGCAGCCGCGACAGGGGGCAAGGCTATGGCTACACCTTC	CASSRDRGQGYGYTF
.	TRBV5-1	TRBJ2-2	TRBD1	TGCGCCAGCGGCGCGGGACAGGGGTTTACCGGGGAGCTGTTTTTT	CASGAGQGFTGELFF
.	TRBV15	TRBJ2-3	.	TGTGCCACCAGCCCACGGAGGGGGGGCGTCTCAGATACGCAGTATTTT	CATSPRRGGVSDTQYF
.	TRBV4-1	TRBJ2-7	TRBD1	TGCGCCAGCAGCCAGGGGACAGGGGTAGTGCGGCAGTACTTC	CASSQGTGVVRQYF
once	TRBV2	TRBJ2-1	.	TGTGCCAGCAGTGTCCGGGGAATCTCCTACAATGAGCAGTTCTTC	CASSVRGISYNEQFF
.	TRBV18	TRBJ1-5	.	TGTGCCAGCTCACCCCAGGGGCTCAATCAGCCCCAGCATTTT	CASSPQGLNQPQHF
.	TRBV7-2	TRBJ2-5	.	TGTGCCAGCCGCATTTGGGCCCAAGAGACCCAGTACTTC	CASRIWAQETQYF
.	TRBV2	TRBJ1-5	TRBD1	TGTGCCAGCAGGGATGGGACAGCCCCCCAGCATTTT	CASRDGTAPQHF
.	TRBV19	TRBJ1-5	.	TGTGCCAGTAGCCAGGGGTTTGAGAATCAGCCCCAGCATTTT	CASSQGFENQPQHF
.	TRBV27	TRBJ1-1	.	TGTGCCAGCAGTAACCAGGGCGAGAGCACTGAAGCTTTCTTT	CASSNQGESTEAFF
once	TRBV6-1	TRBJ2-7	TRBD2	TGTGCCAGCAGTGATAGTATGTGGAGGGAGGGCCAGTACGAGCAGTACTTC	CASSDSMWREGQYEQYF
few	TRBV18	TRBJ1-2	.	TGTGCCAGCTCACTAGAGTCGGGAGGGTTCTATGGCTACACCTTC	CASSLESGGFYGYTF
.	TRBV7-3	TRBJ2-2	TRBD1	TGTGCCAGCAGCTTACGAGGGGGACAGGGCGGGGAGCTGTTTTTT	CASSLRGGQGGELFF
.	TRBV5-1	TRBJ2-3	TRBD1	TGCGCCAGCAGCTTGGCCGACAGGGGGTCCCTTAGCACAGATACGCAGTATTTT	CASSLADRGSLSTDTQYF
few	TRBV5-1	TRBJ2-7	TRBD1	TGCGCCAGCAGCTTACCCGGGACAGGGGGCATCTCCTACGAGCAGTACTTC	CASSLPGTGGISYEQYF
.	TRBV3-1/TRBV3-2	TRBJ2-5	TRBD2	TGTGCCAGCAGCCAAACTAGCGGATTAATCCAAGAGACCCAGTACTTC	CASSQTSGLIQETQYF
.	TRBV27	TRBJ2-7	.	TGTGCCAGCAGTTTATCGAGTCGCGGGACCTCTTTTTATTACGAGCAGTACTTC	CASSLSSRGTSFYYEQYF
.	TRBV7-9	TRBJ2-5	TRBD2	TGTGCCAGCAGCTTGGGACTAGCGCAAGAGACCCAGTACTTC	CASSLGLAQETQYF
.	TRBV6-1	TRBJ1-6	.	TGTGCCAGCAGTGAAGCTGGCGGGGGTGGTAATTCACCCCTCCACTTT	CASSEAGGGGNSPLHF
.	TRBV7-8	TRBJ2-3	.	TGTGCCAGCAGCCCGGCGGGTAGCGGAGTGCGGGATACGCAGTATTTT	CASSPAGSGVRDTQYF
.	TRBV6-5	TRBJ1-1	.	TGTGCCAGCAACGAGGAAGAAGCTTTCTTT	CASNEEEAFF
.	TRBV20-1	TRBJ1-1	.	TGCAGTGCTATCCAGGGCACTGAAGCTTTCTTT	CSAIQGTEAFF
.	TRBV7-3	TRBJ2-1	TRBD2	TGTGCCAGCAGCTTGGGACTAGCGGGGACCGATGAGCAGTTCTTC	CASSLGLAGTDEQFF
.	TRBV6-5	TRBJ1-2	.	TGTGCCAGCCGGTTTGATCCAAACTATGGCTACACCTTC	CASRFDPNYGYTF
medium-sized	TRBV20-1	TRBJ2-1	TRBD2	TGCAGTGCTGGACTAGTAACGCAGTTCTTC	CSAGLVTQFF
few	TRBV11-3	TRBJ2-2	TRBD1	TGTGCCAGCAGCTTTCTCAGGGGGAGTGATAGCGGGGAGCTGTTTTTT	CASSFLRGSDSGELFF
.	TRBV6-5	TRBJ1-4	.	TGTGCCAGCAGTTACTCGCCCGGGTCAACTAATGAAAAACTGTTTTTT	CASSYSPGSTNEKLFF
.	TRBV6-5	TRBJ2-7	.	TGTGCCAGCAGTCCCGCGGCAGGGCTTTTCGAGCAGTACTTC	CASSPAAGLFEQYF
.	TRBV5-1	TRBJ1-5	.	TGCGCCAGCAGCTTGGATCAGGGTTTAAATCAGCCCCAGCATTTT	CASSLDQGLNQPQHF
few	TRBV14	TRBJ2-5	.	TGTGCCAGCAGCGTTCCAGGGGAGAGGGGGACCCAGTACTTC	CASSVPGERGTQYF
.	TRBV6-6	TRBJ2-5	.	TGTGCCAGCAATAACGGGGAGGTGCTGAGAGAGACCCAGTACTTC	CASNNGEVLRETQYF
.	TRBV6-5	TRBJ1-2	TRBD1	TGTGCCAGCAGTCGCCGGACAGGGCCTATTTATGGCTACACCTTC	CASSRRTGPIYGYTF
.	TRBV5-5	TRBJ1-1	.	TGTGCCAGCAGCTGGGGGGGCACTGAAGCTTTCTTT	CASSWGGTEAFF
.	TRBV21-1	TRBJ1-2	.	TGTGCCAGCAGCACGCTCTGGACAGCTACAAGGGGCTACACCTTC	CASSTLWTATRGYTF
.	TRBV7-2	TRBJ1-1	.	TGTGCCAGCAGTTTAAAGGGAGGGGGGGGACGCACTGAAGCTTTCTTT	CASSLKGGGGRTEAFF